The subject of this entry is one T cell receptor (beta chain). The antigen remains unidentified. V was clipped by 6 bases and J by 7 bases, with 12 bases between them. Germline CDR1 reads MNHEY; CDR2 reads SVGEGT. This CDR3 region has 13 residues. TCRdb used MiXCR to reprocess the reads, holding one entry per CDR3 protein. The repertoire holds hundreds of thousands of distinct CDR3 sequences, roughly 16% seen once, with around 12% in the top ten. The data are from a study of T cell repertoires in cytomegalovirus infection. Study-wide findings and caveats: HLA-C-restricted CMV-specific TCR beta clonotypes were dominant in the ex vivo response. Accumulated public TCR beta family frequency recognized individuals carrying CMV together with the relevant HLA.

This sequence joins TRBV6-2 or TRBV6-3 and TRBJ2-2; D uncertain. The sequencing sample was made of PBMCs. This clonotype was obtained from a human donor in good health (CMV status not recorded). Some clones in this sample may be carry-over from other donors' samples. CDR3 coding DNA: TGTGCCAGCAGGGACCGTTCCGACGGGGAGCTGTTTTTT. This codes for CASRDRSDGELFF.